This T cell receptor beta chain stems from a study of CD8 T cells in Susac syndrome. About 0.5 to 1 ug RNA was reverse transcribed with random hexamers. Across 54 Vbeta and 13 Jbeta, TCR beta CDR3 was amplified with immunoSEQ multiplex PCR. A single record per CDR3 protein comes from TCRdb applying MiXCR to the immunoSEQ multiplex PCR reads. The profile shows some 180,000 distinct CDR3 sequences, about 95% of them singletons. To note about this clonotype: Its antigen is not known.

CD8+ and CD4+ blood T cells underwent TCR beta sequencing. FACS enriched CD8+ TEMRA cells, while bulk CD8+ and CD4+ were negatively isolated. Study conclusions and caveats: Regarding the TCR sequencing and HLA analysis, the study admitted that a relatively small number of individuals were involved.

J gave up 4 bases and V 5 bases, and 9 bases lay outside the gene matches. This CDR3 spans 15 amino acids. The V gene's germline CDR1 is MDHEN and CDR2 SYDVKM. V gene TRBV28 combines with J gene TRBJ2-5; 8 nucleotides align to TRBD1. This receptor was obtained from a human donor in good health. Sequencing used CD4+ T cells from PBMCs. The CDR3 sequence: CASSPPGQVRETQYF. DNA for the CDR3: TGTGCCAGCAGTCCCCCGGGACAGGTGCGAGAGACCCAGTACTTC.